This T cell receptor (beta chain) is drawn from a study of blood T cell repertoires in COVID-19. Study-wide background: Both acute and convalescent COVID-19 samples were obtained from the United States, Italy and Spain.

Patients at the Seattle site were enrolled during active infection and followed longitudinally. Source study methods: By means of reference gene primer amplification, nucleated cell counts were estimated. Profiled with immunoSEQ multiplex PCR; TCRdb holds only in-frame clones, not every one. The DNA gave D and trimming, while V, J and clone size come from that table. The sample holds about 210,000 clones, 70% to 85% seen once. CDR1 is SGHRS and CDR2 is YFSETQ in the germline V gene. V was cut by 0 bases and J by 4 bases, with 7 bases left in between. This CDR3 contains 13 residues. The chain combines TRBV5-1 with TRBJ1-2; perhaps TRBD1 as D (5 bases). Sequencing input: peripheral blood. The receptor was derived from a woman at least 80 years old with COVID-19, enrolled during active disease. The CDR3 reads CASSLGDSYGYTF. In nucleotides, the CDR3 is TGCGCCAGCAGCTTGGGGGACTCCTATGGCTACACCTTC.